The T cell receptor beta chain described here comes from a study of T cells in pancreatic ductal adenocarcinoma. Regarding the study as a whole: Tumors hold more CD45RO+ effector T cells, which may bias toward lower diversity. Tumor samples had fewer productive templates and about 8-fold fewer unique clonotypes than blood.

Some clones are missing from TCRdb's copy, which holds only in-frame ones; the method was immunoSEQ multiplex PCR. The top ten clones hold 15% to 20% of a sample with about 16,000 clones, more than 75% of them seen once. No neoadjuvant therapy was given to the selected pancreatic ductal adenocarcinoma patients before their surgery. In regard to this clone: What it binds is not known.

Sequenced input: PBMCs. This clonotype was obtained from a human donor with pancreatic ductal adenocarcinoma.

The CDR3 is CASSLVQGSNQPQHF. The CDR3 DNA follows: TGTGCCAGCAGCTTAGTACAGGGGAGCAATCAGCCCCAGCATTTT. The chain employs TRBV7-2 and TRBJ1-5, with 7 bases matching TRBD1. Germline-derived CDR1 and CDR2 are SGHTA and FQGNSA. V gave up 1 base and J gave up 1 base; unmatched junction bases: 1. This CDR3 has 15 amino acids.